This T cell receptor beta chain is drawn from a study of identical twins. V lost 5 bases and J 0 bases, leaving 15 bases between the germline ends. CDR1 and CDR2 (germline): SEHNR, FQNEAQ (reference sequence). CDR3 length: 16 residues. Regarding the study as a whole: Cord blood beta clonotypes present at high abundance carried fewer insertions; no such pattern appeared in memory repertoires.

MiXCR was run by TCRdb on the 5' RACE reads, yielding one entry per CDR3 protein. The data hold 250,000 or so distinct CDR3 sequences, with approximately 8% observed a single time. This clonotype showed up just a few times. The antigen remains unidentified. This same sample was also part of a study on yellow fever vaccine responses in identical twins.

The receptor's source is a woman aged 18-29 years in good health. V and J are TRBV7-9 and TRBJ2-3; possibly TRBD1 or TRBD2 for D (6 bases each). Sequenced: CD8+ T cells sorted from blood. DNA for the CDR3: TGTGCCAGCAGCCATGGAGGGGGTGCCAGCACAGATACGCAGTATTTT. Translation gives CASSHGGGASTDTQYF.